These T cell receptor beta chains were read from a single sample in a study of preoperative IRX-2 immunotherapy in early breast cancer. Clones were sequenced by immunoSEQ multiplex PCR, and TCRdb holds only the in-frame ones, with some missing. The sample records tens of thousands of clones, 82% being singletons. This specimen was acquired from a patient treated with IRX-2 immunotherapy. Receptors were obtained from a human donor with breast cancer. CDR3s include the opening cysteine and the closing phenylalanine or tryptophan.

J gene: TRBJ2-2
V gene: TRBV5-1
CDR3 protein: CVSGFGGVNTGELFF

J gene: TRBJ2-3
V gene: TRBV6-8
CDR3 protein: CASSISGGVPDTQYF

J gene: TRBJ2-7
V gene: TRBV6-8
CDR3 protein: CASSYWGGIRISYEQYF

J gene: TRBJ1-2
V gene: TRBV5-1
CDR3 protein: CASSRTASNYGYTF

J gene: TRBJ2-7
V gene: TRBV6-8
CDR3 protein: CAINKGTRSYEQYF

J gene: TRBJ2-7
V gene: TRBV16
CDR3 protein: CASSPWNEQYF

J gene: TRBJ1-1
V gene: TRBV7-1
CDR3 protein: CASSFAGAGEAFF

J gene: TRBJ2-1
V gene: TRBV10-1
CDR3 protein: CASSEQEDHRQFF

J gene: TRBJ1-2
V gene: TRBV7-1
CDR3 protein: CASSSGSNYGYTF

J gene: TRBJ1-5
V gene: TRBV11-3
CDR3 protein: CASSLWVGNQPQHF

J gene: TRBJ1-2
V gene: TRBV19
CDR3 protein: CASSMGGIGLYYGYTF

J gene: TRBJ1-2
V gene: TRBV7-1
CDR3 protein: CASSFSGLGGYTF

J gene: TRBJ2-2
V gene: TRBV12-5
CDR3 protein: CASGAGTGVSGELFF

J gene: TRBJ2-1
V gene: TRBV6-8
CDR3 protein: CASSYSWVRGYNEQFF

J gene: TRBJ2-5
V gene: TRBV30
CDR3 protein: CAWSRSGGVQETQYF

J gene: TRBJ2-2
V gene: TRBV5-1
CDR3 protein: CASSPRQEIGSQGKLFF

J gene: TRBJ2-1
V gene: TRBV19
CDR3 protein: CASRNFRGEQFF

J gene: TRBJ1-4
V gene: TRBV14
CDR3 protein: CASSRHSTNEKLFF

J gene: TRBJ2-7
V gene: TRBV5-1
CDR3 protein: CASSLGDRAFEQYF

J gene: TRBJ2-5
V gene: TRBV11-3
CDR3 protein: CASSLELYGGETQYF

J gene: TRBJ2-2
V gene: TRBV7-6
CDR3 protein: CASSLDSLGTGELFF

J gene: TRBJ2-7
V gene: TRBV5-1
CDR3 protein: CASNPDRVYVEQYF